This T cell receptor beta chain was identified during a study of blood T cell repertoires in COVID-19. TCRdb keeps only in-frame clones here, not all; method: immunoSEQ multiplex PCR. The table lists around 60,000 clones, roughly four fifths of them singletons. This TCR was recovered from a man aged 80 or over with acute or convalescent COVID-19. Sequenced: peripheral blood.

The CDR3 coding sequence is TGTGCCAGCTCACAAGGACAGGGAATAGGGAGCAATCAGCCCCAGCATTTT. This encodes CASSQGQGIGSNQPQHF. The chain carries TRBV18 and TRBJ1-5; the match to TRBD1 covers 8 bases. Germline values: CDR1 KGHSH, CDR2 LQKENI. This CDR3 region has 17 residues. J was trimmed by 1 base and V by 4 bases; bases with no gene match: 9.